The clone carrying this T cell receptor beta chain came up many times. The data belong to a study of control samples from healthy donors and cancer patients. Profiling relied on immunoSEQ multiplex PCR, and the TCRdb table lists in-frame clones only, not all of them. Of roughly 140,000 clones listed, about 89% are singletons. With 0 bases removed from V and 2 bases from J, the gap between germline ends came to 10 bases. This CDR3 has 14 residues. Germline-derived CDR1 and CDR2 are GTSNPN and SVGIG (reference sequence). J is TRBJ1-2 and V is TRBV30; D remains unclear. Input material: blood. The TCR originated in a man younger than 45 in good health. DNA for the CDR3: TGTGCCTGGAGTGTAGGCAGTCCGAACTATGGCTACACCTTC. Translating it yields CAWSVGSPNYGYTF.